A single sample is the source of the 22 T cell receptor beta chains below, sequenced in a study of blood T cell repertoires in COVID-19 (dated by TCRdb to 2019 to 2021). The method was the immunoSEQ multiplex PCR assay. TCRdb limited this immuneACCESS table to in-frame rearrangements with V and J called. A share of clones is missing; checked studies link under half to unresolved V genes, and the rest is unexplained. This sample has 150,000 or so clones in its table, and about 80% of those were observed once. Jointly, the top ten make up over 9.5% of the sample. The sample taken for sequencing was PBMCs or T cells enriched from blood (not recorded which). These receptors originate from a middle-aged man who had recovered from COVID-19.

This clone was found a few times. The J gene is TRBJ1-4, the V gene TRBV19; the D gene is possibly TRBD1 (5 bases). Per the germline V gene, CDR1 is LNHDA and CDR2 is SQIVND (reference sequence). The V end lost 0 bases, the J end lost 5 bases, and 16 bases lay between the germline ends. This CDR3 comprises 17 residues. CDR3 DNA: TGTGCCAGTAGTATAGAAGGCACAGGTCTGAGGAATGAAAAACTGTTTTTT. Amino acid sequence: CASSIEGTGLRNEKLFF.

Turning to this clone: Other DNA variants within this sample encode the same CDR3. The chain uses TRBV9 and TRBJ1-6; no definite D call. Per germline, CDR1 SGDLS and CDR2 YYNGEE. The CDR3 contains 15 residues. V dropped 0 bases and J dropped 6 bases, with 10 bases sitting between them. CDR3 nucleotides: TGTGCCAGCAGCGTAGGAGGGAGCGGTAATTCACCCCTCCACTTT. Translating it yields CASSVGGSGNSPLHF.

This clone appeared a single time. The genes are TRBV11-2 and TRBJ2-1, with 8 bases that match TRBD2. This CDR3 spans 18 amino acids. J gave up 8 bases and V 5 bases, and 20 bases lay outside the gene matches. The germline CDR1 and CDR2 sequences are SGHAT and FQNNGV. The CDR3 nucleotides read TGTGCCAGCAGCCCTCGGGGTAGCGGGGTATCGGGTGTCGATGAGCAGTTCTTC. Its protein is CASSPRGSGVSGVDEQFF.

The chain links TRBV3-1 (or the pseudogene TRBV3-2) to TRBJ2-3; TRBD1 matches 7 bases. V was pared by 0 bases and J by 4 bases, with 7 bases of the junction left unmatched. The CDR3 loop spans 16 amino acids. Germline-derived CDR1 and CDR2 are LGHDT and YNNKEL (reference sequence). The CDR3 sequence is CASSQDTGVGADTQYF. The CDR3 DNA reads TGTGCCAGCAGCCAAGATACAGGGGTCGGGGCAGATACGCAGTATTTT.

The rearrangement uses TRBV25-1 and TRBJ2-7; 9 bases are shared with TRBD1. The V and J ends lost 11 bases and 1 base, in that order; junction bases with no gene match: 9. There are 14 residues in the CDR3. Germline V gene sequence: CDR1 MGHDK, CDR2 SYGVNS. CDR3: CACSRQGGSYEQYF. The CDR3 DNA reads as TGTGCCTGTTCCCGACAGGGGGGGTCCTACGAGCAGTACTTC.

This chain links TRBV5-6 with TRBJ2-7; D is unclear. This CDR3 region has 16 residues. The V end was cut by 4 bases, the J end by 0 bases, with 17 bases between. From germline, CDR1 is SGHDT and CDR2 YYEEEE. The CDR3 DNA is TGTGCCAGCAGCGAGGATCCGGCTGCGAGCTCCTACGAGCAGTACTTC. Protein product: CASSEDPAASSYEQYF.

The V call is TRBV4-1, the J call TRBJ1-1; D is perhaps TRBD1 (5 bases). The CDR3 has 15 residues. V shed 1 base and J shed 0 bases, with 9 bases lying between them. Per germline, CDR1 MGHRA and CDR2 YSYEKL. The chain's CDR3 is CASSQVGQMNTEAFF. CDR3 sequence (DNA): TGCGCCAGCAGCCAAGTGGGGCAGATGAACACTGAAGCTTTCTTT.

V and J are TRBV4-3 and TRBJ2-1; a possible D gene is TRBD1 (6 bases). Germline V lookup: CDR1 LGHNA, CDR2 YSLEER. The V gene lost 1 base and the J gene lost 4 bases, with 14 bases spanning the gap. The CDR3 consists of 16 residues. This CDR3 reads CASSQGSITGYNEQFF. The CDR3, as DNA: TGCGCCAGCAGCCAAGGATCTATTACAGGGTACAATGAGCAGTTCTTC.

The V call is TRBV5-1, the J call TRBJ1-2; 12 nucleotides match TRBD1. Germline CDR1 reads SGHRS; CDR2 reads YFSETQ. The CDR3 has 18 amino acids. Losses at the gene ends were 0 bases for V and 6 bases for J; bases not matched to a gene: 12. This CDR3 is CASSLAGTGGVERDGYTF. CDR3 DNA: TGCGCCAGCAGCTTGGCCGGGACAGGGGGCGTCGAAAGGGATGGCTACACCTTC.

This clone was recorded a few times. The chain uses TRBV6-5 and TRBJ2-2; TRBD2 aligns across 7 bases. The V gene end was trimmed by 2 bases and the J gene end by 5 bases; junction bases not matched to a gene: 8. CDR3 length equals 16 residues. Looked up from germline, CDR1 is MNHEY and CDR2 is SVGAGI. As DNA, the CDR3 is TGTGCCAGCAGTTACCCTTGGGGGGGGAGAACCGGGGAGCTGTTTTTT. Residues: CASSYPWGGRTGELFF.

This clone was seen a few times. V is TRBV5-8 and J is TRBJ2-1, with no clear D. This CDR3 spans 13 amino acids. Trimming cost V 4 bases and J 7 bases, with 12 bases left between them. Germline V CDR1 and CDR2: SGHTS, YDEGEE. CDR3 sequence (DNA): TGTGCCAGCAGCGGGCCCCCAGGTAATGAGCAGTTCTTC. Translating gives CASSGPPGNEQFF.

V and J are TRBV25-1 and TRBJ2-7; TRBD1 is a possible D gene (6 bases). The CDR3 length is 13 residues. The germline V gene has CDR1 MGHDK and CDR2 SYGVNS. Trimming pared 6 bases from V and 1 base from J, leaving 10 bases between. CDR3 amino acids: CASRGTNSYEQYF. The CDR3 coding sequence is TGTGCCAGCAGAGGGACAAATTCCTACGAGCAGTACTTC.

This clone was found once. V gene TRBV6-5 combines with J gene TRBJ2-7; 8 nucleotides match TRBD1. Losses at the gene ends were 6 bases for V and 6 bases for J; bases not matched to a gene: 13. Germline-derived CDR1 and CDR2 are MNHEY and SVGAGI. This CDR3 comprises 15 residues. The chain's CDR3 is CASSPRDRPSSEQYF. CDR3 in DNA: TGTGCCAGCAGCCCCAGGGACAGGCCCTCCAGCGAGCAGTACTTC.

This sequence joins TRBV12-3 or TRBV12-4 and TRBJ1-1; D not resolved. This CDR3 is built from 9 residues. Trimming removed 4 bases at V and 9 bases at J, with 3 bases between. The CDR3 spells CASSSQAFF. The CDR3 nucleotides are TGTGCCAGCAGTTCTCAAGCTTTCTTT.

V usage is TRBV5-1 and J usage is TRBJ2-1; 10 bases fit TRBD1. Germline CDR1 is SGHRS and CDR2 is YFSETQ. Unmatched junction bases numbered 7, after V lost 4 bases and J lost 3 bases. The CDR3 has 16 residues. This chain's CDR3 is CASSHGQGEVYNEQFF. The CDR3 DNA follows: TGCGCCAGCAGCCATGGACAGGGGGAGGTCTACAATGAGCAGTTCTTC.

J is TRBJ1-2 and V is TRBV28; D call uncertain. Trimming stripped 10 bases from V and 0 bases from J, with 12 bases between. There are 13 residues in the CDR3. The germline V gene encodes CDR1 MDHEN and CDR2 SYDVKM. The CDR3 nucleotides read TGTGCCACCGCCGTGAACTCTAACTATGGCTACACCTTC. Protein: CATAVNSNYGYTF.

The CDR3 DNA reads TGTGCCAGCAGTTACCAGGACAAGGCTGGGACAGATACGCAGTATTTT. Its protein product is CASSYQDKAGTDTQYF. This rearrangement joins TRBV6-5 to TRBJ2-3; tentatively, D is TRBD1 (5 bases). The CDR3 covers 16 residues. Germline assignment: CDR1 MNHEY and CDR2 SVGAGI. The V end lost 2 bases, the J end lost 3 bases, and 15 bases lay between the germline ends.

This chain uses TRBV20-1 with TRBJ1-2, with D possibly matching TRBD1 (6 bases). Looked up from germline, CDR1 is DFQATT and CDR2 is SNEGSKA (reference sequence). The V and J ends lost 3 bases and 5 bases respectively, with 10 bases between them. This CDR3 has 12 amino acids. CDR3 residues: CSASGGAYGYTF. CDR3 in DNA: TGCAGTGCTAGTGGGGGCGCATATGGCTACACCTTC.

This clone was seen a handful of times. This chain joins TRBV19 and TRBJ2-1; 8 bases are a match to TRBD2. The CDR3 extends over 14 amino acids. V was pared by 4 bases and J by 9 bases, with 8 bases of the junction left unmatched. CDR1 and CDR2 from the germline V gene are LNHDA and SQIVND (reference sequence). The DNA for the CDR3 is TGTGCCAGTAGTAAAGCGGGGGTCGTGGGTGAGCAGTTCTTC. It codes for CASSKAGVVGEQFF.

The sample holds a few counts of this clone. The chain has TRBV5-5 and TRBJ2-2, with D possibly TRBD2 on 7 matching bases. The CDR3 is made up of 16 amino acids. Germline V lookup: CDR1 SGHKS, CDR2 YYEKEE (reference sequence). V lost 0 bases and J 2 bases, leaving 11 bases between the germline ends. CDR3 bases: TGTGCCAGCAGCTTGGACGGGGGGCGCAACACCGGGGAGCTGTTTTTT. It codes for CASSLDGGRNTGELFF.

This clone turned up a few times. DNA of the CDR3: TGCGCCAGCAGCGGCAACGGAGCTAACTATGGCTACACCTTC. Protein: CASSGNGANYGYTF. The rearrangement links TRBV5-1 to TRBJ1-2; D not certain. Germline CDR1 SGHRS, CDR2 YFSETQ. This CDR3 has 14 amino acids. Trimming left V 4 bases short and J 0 bases short, with 10 bases between.

This clone appeared a single time. The chain combines TRBV14 with TRBJ1-4; tentative D call: TRBD1 (6 bases). The length of the CDR3 is 15 residues. Looked up from germline, CDR1 is SGHDN and CDR2 is FVKESK. V lost 0 bases, J lost 7 bases, and 12 bases lay in between. CDR3 DNA: TGTGCCAGCAGCCAAGATAGGGTGGGGGCTGAAAAACTGTTTTTT. It is translated as CASSQDRVGAEKLFF.